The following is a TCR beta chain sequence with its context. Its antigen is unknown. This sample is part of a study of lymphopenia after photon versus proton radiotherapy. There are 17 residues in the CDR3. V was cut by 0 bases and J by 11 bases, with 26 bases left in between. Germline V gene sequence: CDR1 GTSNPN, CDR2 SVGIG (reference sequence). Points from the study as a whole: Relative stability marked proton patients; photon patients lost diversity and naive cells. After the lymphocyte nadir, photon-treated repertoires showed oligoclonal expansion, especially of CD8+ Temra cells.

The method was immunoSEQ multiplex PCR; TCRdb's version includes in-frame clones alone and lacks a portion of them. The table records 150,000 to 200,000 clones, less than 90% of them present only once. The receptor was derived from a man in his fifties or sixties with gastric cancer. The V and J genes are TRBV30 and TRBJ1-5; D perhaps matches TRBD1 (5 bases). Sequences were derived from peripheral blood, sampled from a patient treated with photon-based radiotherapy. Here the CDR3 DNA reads TGTGCCTGGAGTGTAAAGGGGCAGGGTCGTCTCCTGGGGGCCCAGCATTTT. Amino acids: CAWSVKGQGRLLGAQHF.